The next 14 T cell receptor beta chains were all read from a single sample in a study of blood T cells in healthy people across ages. A second about 6 to 11 cycle PCR used barcoded and J-beta primers. MiXCR, run by TCRdb on the 5' RACE reads, gives a single entry per CDR3 protein. The sample has 1 million or so distinct CDR3 sequences, 20% to 25% seen once; the top ten hold around 0.75%. These data were also filed under a second study, of T cells of mothers and their children.

Sequencing was performed on blood. The receptors were gathered from a girl aged 2 to 10 in good health.

The table lists this clonotype with a few counts. V gene TRBV14 combines with J gene TRBJ1-1; no clear D. The CDR3 is 14 residues long. CDR1 and CDR2 (germline): SGHDN, FVKESK. The ends were cut back, 4 bases at V and 0 bases at J, with 9 bases in the middle. The CDR3 protein is CASSPTSLNTEAFF. The CDR3 DNA sequence: TGTGCCAGCAGCCCGACGAGCCTGAACACTGAAGCTTTCTTT.

This clonotype has more than one count but fewer than ten. The chain has TRBV7-3 and TRBJ2-2; D gene unclear. CDR1 and CDR2 (germline): SGHTA, FQGTGA. This CDR3 is 14 amino acids long. Trimming took off 1 base at V and 4 bases at J, with 7 bases between the two ends. The CDR3 bases are TGTGCCAGCAGCTTAAAGGGTCCCACCGGGGAGCTGTTTTTT. Residues: CASSLKGPTGELFF.

This clonotype appeared a few times. This sequence joins TRBV27 and TRBJ2-2; TRBD1 agrees at 10 bases. Germline values: CDR1 MNHEY, CDR2 SMNVEV (reference sequence). The CDR3 is 15 residues long. V lost 3 bases, J lost 6 bases, and 4 bases stayed unmatched. In nucleotides, the CDR3 is TGTGCCAGCAGTTTCAGGGACAGGGGTTCCGGGGAGCTGTTTTTT. This codes for CASSFRDRGSGELFF.

J is TRBJ2-5 and V is TRBV6-2 or TRBV6-3; D gene unclear. CDR3 length: 17 residues. The V gene lost 6 bases and the J gene lost 4 bases, with 24 bases spanning the gap. Germline V CDR1 and CDR2: MNHEY, SVGEGT. The CDR3 DNA reads as TGTGCCAGCAGCCACCACGGTTACGGTGAGAAGAGAGAGACCCAGTACTTC. It codes for CASSHHGYGEKRETQYF.

This clonotype has a handful of counts. This sequence joins TRBV6-6 and TRBJ2-2, with TRBD1 identical over 7 bases. CDR1 and CDR2 (germline): MNHNY, SVGAGI (reference sequence). The CDR3 is 12 residues long. V shed 8 bases, J shed 6 bases, and the junction held 3 bases outside the gene matches. CDR3 in amino acids: CASGTASGELFF. CDR3 sequence (DNA): TGTGCCAGCGGGACAGCCTCCGGGGAGCTGTTTTTT.

In its sample, this clonotype was seen a few times. The chain couples TRBV28 to TRBJ1-2, with a weak D call TRBD1 (5 bases). Germline V gene data show CDR1 as MDHEN and CDR2 as SYDVKM. The CDR3 totals 12 residues. Trimming pared 5 bases from V and 6 bases from J, leaving 10 bases between. The CDR3, as DNA: TGTGCCAGCAGTGCAGGGACTGATGGCTACACCTTC. The encoded protein is CASSAGTDGYTF.

The V gene is TRBV28, the J gene TRBJ1-6; TRBD1 might be the D (6 bases). The CDR3 covers 13 residues. V was cut by 6 bases and J by 7 bases, with 10 bases left in between. The germline V gene encodes CDR1 MDHEN and CDR2 SYDVKM. The CDR3 loop reads CASRGRGNSPLHF. CDR3 in DNA: TGTGCCAGCAGGGGCAGGGGAAATTCACCCCTCCACTTT.

V usage is TRBV2 and J usage is TRBJ2-7, with TRBD2 matching over 10 bases. V dropped 2 bases and J dropped 5; count of bases not matched to a gene: 6. CDR1 SNHLY and CDR2 FYNNEI come from the germline V gene. The CDR3 consists of 15 residues. The chain's CDR3 is CASSETSGISNEQYF. The CDR3 DNA reads as TGTGCCAGCAGTGAAACTAGCGGGATTTCCAACGAGCAGTACTTC. Combining the CDR3 with reference TRBV2 and TRBJ2-7 gives the whole variable domain EPEVTQTPSHQVTQMGQEVILRCVPISNHLYFYWYRQILGQKVEFLVSFYNNEISEKSEIFDDQFSVERPDGSNFTLKIRSTKLEDSAMYFCASSETSGISNEQYFGPGTRLTVT.

This chain links TRBV19 with TRBJ1-1; D is unresolved. V was pared by 8 bases and J by 10 bases, with 20 bases between. From germline, CDR1 is LNHDA and CDR2 SQIVND (reference sequence). The CDR3 length is 13 residues. CDR3 loop: CASWALEGDLAFF. As DNA, the CDR3 is TGTGCCAGTTGGGCCCTTGAGGGTGATCTAGCTTTCTTT.

The chain links TRBV7-9 to TRBJ2-2; no firm D call. This CDR3 has 17 amino acids. The germline V gene has CDR1 SEHNR and CDR2 FQNEAQ (reference sequence). Trimming pared 5 bases from V and 0 bases from J, leaving 16 bases between. CDR3 region: CASSPVLWDSNTGELFF. CDR3 in DNA: TGTGCCAGCAGCCCCGTTTTGTGGGATTCGAACACCGGGGAGCTGTTTTTT.

The V call is TRBV24-1, the J call TRBJ2-1; 12 bases line up with TRBD2. V was clipped by 10 bases and J by 3 bases; unmatched bases: 9. Germline CDR1 reads KGHDR; CDR2 reads SFDVKD. CDR3 length equals 16 residues. The CDR3 loop is CATSTLGLAGYNEQFF. The CDR3 region has the DNA TGTGCCACGAGCACTTTGGGACTAGCGGGCTACAATGAGCAGTTCTTC.

The chain couples TRBV6-1 to TRBJ2-2, with TRBD2 matching over 10 bases. CDR1 is MNHNS and CDR2 is SASEGT in the germline V gene. V dropped 6 bases and J dropped 3; count of bases not matched to a gene: 16. The CDR3 loop spans 19 amino acids. The CDR3 spells CASSKQPFFSGRDTGELFF. As DNA, the CDR3 is TGTGCCAGCAGCAAACAGCCGTTCTTCAGCGGGAGGGACACCGGGGAGCTGTTTTTT.

A few counts support this clonotype. The chain links TRBV29-1 to TRBJ2-5, with a tentative D call TRBD1 (5 bases). Trimming cost V 1 base and J 4 bases, with 16 bases left between them. The CDR3 is 15 residues long. The germline V gene encodes CDR1 SQVTM and CDR2 ANQGSEA. This chain's CDR3 is CSVEGLLQVGETQYF. The DNA of the CDR3 is TGCAGCGTTGAAGGTCTTCTACAGGTGGGAGAGACCCAGTACTTC.

This clonotype was counted only a few times. The genes are TRBV27 and TRBJ1-1; D is ambiguous. This CDR3 region has 13 residues. The germline V gene has CDR1 MNHEY and CDR2 SMNVEV (reference sequence). Trimming pared 4 bases from V and 2 bases from J, leaving 8 bases between. In DNA form, the CDR3 reads TGTGCCAGCAGTTCCGAAGAAAACACTGAAGCTTTCTTT. Encoded protein: CASSSEENTEAFF.